The 24 T cell receptor beta chains reported below all come from one sample, sequenced in a study of shared clonotypes between healthy human individuals. Here immunoSEQ multiplex PCR was the method, and the copy in TCRdb shows in-frame clones only, minus some. The repertoire includes about 1.1 million clones, 78% of them detected once, and approximately 0.5% sits in the top ten. Sequencing was performed on memory CD4+ T cells from PBMCs. The subset: CD45RA-negative fraction. The origin of the receptors is a young man in good health. Some clones in this sample may be carry-over from other donors' samples.

The chain links TRBV29-1 to TRBJ2-5, with 7 bases identical to TRBD2. CDR3 length: 15 residues. CDR1 and CDR2 from the germline V gene are SQVTM and ANQGSEA. Germline trimming cut 3 bases from V and 3 bases from J; bases unmatched to any gene: 10. CDR3 amino acids: CSVDLGGSREETQYF. The CDR3 nucleotides are TGCAGCGTTGATCTGGGCGGGAGTAGGGAAGAGACCCAGTACTTC.

The rearrangement links TRBV5-1 to TRBJ2-2; D gene uncertain. The length of the CDR3 is 16 residues. CDR1 is SGHRS, CDR2 YFSETQ, per germline. V lost 0 bases to trimming and J lost 1 base, with 10 bases between them. The chain's CDR3 is CASSLDPDGNTGELFF. The CDR3 region has the DNA TGCGCCAGCAGCTTGGATCCGGACGGGAACACCGGGGAGCTGTTTTTT.

The chain combines TRBV28 with TRBJ2-1; 7 bases agree with TRBD2. The CDR3 sequence is 13 residues long. Germline V lookup: CDR1 MDHEN, CDR2 SYDVKM. V shed 8 bases and J 4 bases; nucleotides not matched to a gene: 5. The DNA for the CDR3 is TGTGCCAGCGCCATCGGGGGGTACAATGAGCAGTTCTTC. Translation gives CASAIGGYNEQFF.

This clone showed up just a few times. The V and J genes are TRBV4-1 and TRBJ1-2; no clear D. CDR1 is MGHRA, CDR2 YSYEKL, per germline. This CDR3 has 15 amino acids. V dropped 1 base and J dropped 1 base, with 10 bases sitting between them. CDR3 sequence reads: CASSQAGTYNYGYTF. The CDR3 region has the DNA TGCGCCAGCAGCCAAGCCGGTACTTATAACTATGGCTACACCTTC.

The chain recombines TRBV4-2 with TRBJ1-5, with TRBD1 identical over 7 bases. V lost 0 bases to trimming and J lost 2 bases; unmatched junction nucleotides: 10. The germline V gene encodes CDR1 LGHNA and CDR2 YNFKEQ. This CDR3 comprises 18 residues. CDR3 region: CASSQDIWVGQGNQPQHF. CDR3 nucleotide sequence: TGTGCCAGCAGCCAAGATATTTGGGTTGGACAGGGCAATCAGCCCCAGCATTTT.

The V and J genes are TRBV7-9 and TRBJ2-2; D may correspond to TRBD1 or TRBD2 (5 bases each). The CDR3 is 14 residues long. The germline gives CDR1 SEHNR, CDR2 FQNEAQ (reference sequence). Trimming shortened V by 2 bases and J by 6 bases, and 10 bases separated the two germline ends. For the CDR3, the DNA is TGTGCCAGCAGCTTAACCGGGGCGGCCGGGGAGCTGTTTTTT. Translating gives CASSLTGAAGELFF.

As for this clone: Other DNA sequences from this sample encode an identical CDR3 as well. The chain's CDR3 is CSARKETQYF. The CDR3 DNA is TGCAGTGCTAGAAAAGAGACCCAGTACTTC. The chain uses TRBV20-1 and TRBJ2-5; D is unclear. Trimming removed 2 bases from V and 3 bases from J, with 1 base in between. CDR3 size: 10 residues. In germline, CDR1 is DFQATT, CDR2 SNEGSKA (reference sequence).

This clone was seen only a few times. This chain links TRBV15 with TRBJ1-2, with unresolved D. Trimming took off 2 bases at V and 2 bases at J, with 9 bases between the two ends. The germline CDR1 and CDR2 sequences are LNHNV and YYDKDF (reference sequence). The CDR3 is 14 amino acids. CDR3 in amino acids: CATSRYGVNYGYTF. The CDR3 DNA is TGTGCCACCAGCAGATATGGGGTAAACTATGGCTACACCTTC.

This chain connects TRBV7-2 to TRBJ1-4; D is undetermined. V dropped 5 bases and J dropped 4 bases, with 14 bases sitting between them. The CDR3 extends over 15 amino acids. From germline, CDR1 is SGHTA and CDR2 FQGNSA. CDR3 sequence reads: CASSPKQRINEKLFF. In DNA, the CDR3 is TGTGCCAGCAGCCCTAAACAGCGAATTAATGAAAAACTGTTTTTT. The whole variable domain, remainder taken from reference TRBV7-2 and TRBJ1-4, is GAGVSQSPSNKVTEKGKDVELRCDPISGHTALYWYRQSLGQGLEFLIYFQGNSAPDKSGLPSDRFSAERTGGSVSTLTIQRTQQEDSAVYLCASSPKQRINEKLFFGSGTQLSVL.

This clone has a handful of counts. The V call is TRBV7-2, the J call TRBJ2-3; D might be TRBD1 or TRBD2, each matching 5 bases. The ends were cut back, 5 bases at V and 1 base at J, with 13 bases in the middle. This CDR3 contains 15 residues. Per the germline V gene, CDR1 is SGHTA and CDR2 is FQGNSA. The CDR3 sequence is CASSPGTSRTDTQYF. The CDR3 region has the DNA TGTGCCAGCAGCCCCGGGACCTCTCGCACAGATACGCAGTATTTT.

This clone was detected once. The V call is TRBV10-1, the J call TRBJ2-1; D is undetermined. Germline V gene lookup returns CDR1 WNHNN and CDR2 SYGVQD (reference sequence). V shed 2 bases and J shed 6 bases, with 5 bases lying between them. This CDR3 spans 12 amino acids. CDR3 residues: CASSEGSNEQFF. CDR3 nucleotide sequence: TGCGCCAGCAGTGAGGGTAGCAATGAGCAGTTCTTC.

The chain employs TRBV7-2 and TRBJ1-3; D uncertain. Trimming removed 5 bases from V and 0 bases from J, with 14 bases in between. The CDR3 length is 16 residues. Germline CDR1 is SGHTA and CDR2 is FQGNSA. Here the CDR3 reads CASSPSRRPSGNTIYF. CDR3 in DNA: TGTGCCAGCAGCCCATCGAGGCGCCCCTCTGGAAACACCATATATTTT.

The CDR3 loop reads CSVNPRTSRGVQYF. The CDR3 region has the DNA TGCAGCGTCAATCCTCGGACTAGCCGGGGCGTGCAGTATTTT. This chain joins TRBV29-1 and TRBJ2-3; 8 positions match TRBD2. J gave up 11 bases and V 6 bases, and 16 bases lay outside the gene matches. Germline assignment: CDR1 SQVTM and CDR2 ANQGSEA. The length of the CDR3 is 14 residues.

The rearrangement uses TRBV7-4 and TRBJ1-1; tentative D call: TRBD1 (5 bases). V lost 4 bases and J 3 bases, leaving 15 bases between the germline ends. Germline CDR1 SGHVT, CDR2 SQSDAQ. This CDR3 has 15 amino acids. CDR3: CASSYIPPGDTEAFF. The CDR3 DNA reads as TGTGCCAGCAGCTACATCCCCCCGGGGGACACTGAAGCTTTCTTT. The full variable domain, its missing parts supplied by reference TRBV7-4 and TRBJ1-1, is GAGVSQSPRYKVAKRGRDVALRCDSISGHVTLYWYRQTLGQGSEVLTYSQSDAQRDKSGRPSGRFSAERPERSVSTLKIQRTEQGDSAVYLCASSYIPPGDTEAFFGQGTRLTVV.

The rearrangement joins TRBV4-3 to TRBJ2-7; D perhaps matches TRBD2 (6 bases). Trimming cost V 0 bases and J 3 bases, with 15 bases left between them. The CDR3 contains 16 residues. Germline CDR1 and CDR2: LGHNA and YSLEER. The CDR3 DNA follows: TGCGCCAGCAGCCAAGATTGGGGGACTGGAATCTACGAGCAGTACTTC. Translating gives CASSQDWGTGIYEQYF.

This clone was detected a few times. This chain links TRBV4-2 with TRBJ1-4; TRBD1 matches 7 bases. The CDR3 extends over 18 amino acids. The germline gives CDR1 LGHNA, CDR2 YNFKEQ. With 0 bases clipped from V and 4 bases from J, the junction kept 11 bases outside the gene matches. Here the CDR3 DNA reads TGTGCCAGCAGCCAAGAACCGAAGGGGACAGACTATAATGAAAAACTGTTTTTT. This gives the protein CASSQEPKGTDYNEKLFF.

V is TRBV19 and J is TRBJ1-1; the match to TRBD1 covers 9 bases. The CDR3 length is 13 residues. Germline-derived CDR1 and CDR2 are LNHDA and SQIVND (reference sequence). The ends lost 5 bases at V and 7 bases at J; junction bases unmatched: 5. CDR3 sequence reads: CASSSQGAGEAFF. In nucleotides, the CDR3 is TGTGCCAGTAGTTCACAGGGGGCGGGTGAAGCTTTCTTT.

This clone has only one observation. V and J are TRBV9 and TRBJ2-1; TRBD1 matches 7 bases. The CDR3 extends over 16 amino acids. Germline V gene sequence: CDR1 SGDLS, CDR2 YYNGEE. Unmatched junction bases numbered 3, after V lost 0 bases and J lost 0 bases. This CDR3 reads CASSVATGSSYNEQFF. DNA of the CDR3: TGTGCCAGCAGCGTAGCGACAGGGAGCTCCTACAATGAGCAGTTCTTC. The complete variable domain, with remaining parts taken from reference TRBV9 and TRBJ2-1, reads DSGVTQTPKHLITATGQRVTLRCSPRSGDLSVYWYQQSLDQGLQFLIQYYNGEERAKGNILERFSAQQFPDLHSELNLSSLELGDSALYFCASSVATGSSYNEQFFGPGTRLTVL.

This clone turned up a few times. The CDR3 nucleotides are TGTGCCAGCTCATCCCAACCCGGGGACGAGCAGTACTTC. The encoded protein is CASSSQPGDEQYF. This chain links TRBV18 with TRBJ2-7, with a tentative D call TRBD2 (5 bases). Per the germline V gene, CDR1 is KGHSH and CDR2 is LQKENI. The ends were cut back, 5 bases at V and 5 bases at J, with 13 bases in the middle. This CDR3 spans 13 amino acids. Together with reference TRBV18 and TRBJ2-7, the CDR3 gives the full variable domain: NAGVMQNPRHLVRRRGQEARLRCSPMKGHSHVYWYRQLPEEGLKFMVYLQKENIIDESGMPKERFSAEFPKEGPSILRIQQVVRGDSAAYFCASSSQPGDEQYFGPGTRLTVT.

V usage is TRBV15 and J usage is TRBJ2-1, with D perhaps given as TRBD1 or TRBD2 (5 bases each). CDR1 is LNHNV and CDR2 is YYDKDF in the germline V gene (reference sequence). The CDR3 extends over 16 amino acids. Trimming cost V 1 base and J 8 bases, with 18 bases left between them. The CDR3 loop reads CATSRVLEGLGDEQFF. The CDR3 DNA reads TGTGCCACCAGCAGAGTTTTAGAGGGGCTTGGGGATGAGCAGTTCTTC.

The J gene is TRBJ2-2, the V gene TRBV7-6, with TRBD2 matching over 8 bases. Germline CDR1 SGHVS, CDR2 FNYEAQ. V was clipped by 1 base and J by 5 bases; unmatched bases: 6. This CDR3 has 16 residues. CDR3 amino acids: CASSLVMVAGTGELFF. CDR3 DNA: TGTGCCAGCAGCTTAGTGATGGTAGCGGGGACCGGGGAGCTGTTTTTT.

The chain combines TRBV5-1 with TRBJ2-2, with D possibly being TRBD1 (5 bases). Deletions cut 3 bases from V and 0 bases from J, with 6 bases between. CDR3 length: 14 amino acids. Germline V gene sequence: CDR1 SGHRS, CDR2 YFSETQ. Here the CDR3 reads CASSWTTNTGELFF. As DNA, the CDR3 is TGCGCCAGCAGCTGGACAACGAACACCGGGGAGCTGTTTTTT.

The rearrangement joins TRBV27 to TRBJ1-5, with 7 bases matching TRBD1. Per the germline V gene, CDR1 is MNHEY and CDR2 is SMNVEV (reference sequence). The CDR3 is 14 residues long. With 6 bases clipped from V and 4 bases from J, the junction kept 6 bases outside the gene matches. The CDR3 loop is CASSPDRVNQPQHF. The CDR3 nucleotides read TGTGCCAGCAGCCCAGACAGGGTGAATCAGCCCCAGCATTTT.

The V and J genes are TRBV28 and TRBJ2-1; D not resolved. CDR1 is MDHEN, CDR2 SYDVKM, per germline. Trimming removed 3 bases at V and 5 bases at J, with 17 bases between. CDR3 length: 16 residues. The DNA of the CDR3 is TGTGCCAGCAGTTTCTGGGCGATCCAGAAGAACAATGAGCAGTTCTTC. This encodes CASSFWAIQKNNEQFF.